This passage covers 28 T cell receptor beta chains from one sample sequenced in a study of regulatory T cells in long-lasting Graves disease. Researchers made TCR beta libraries by using iRepertoire HTBI primers and running Arm-PCR on CDR3 regions. TCRdb ran MiXCR on the multiplex PCR reads and lists one entry per CDR3 protein. The sample yields about 620,000 distinct CDR3 sequences, around 17% seen once. Time point defined: newly diagnosed GD, antithyroid drugs for less than 3 months. Scientists built the TCR library using RNA that was extracted from PBMCs. This sample was shared with a second study, whose subject was T cells in Graves' hyperthyroidism and ophthalmopathy.

Sequenced material: peripheral blood mononuclear cells (PBMCs), taken at new diagnosis, from a patient treated with antithyroid drugs. The source of these receptors is a woman in her 30s with Graves disease.

About this clonotype itself: Just one base apart from a much larger clone, this may be a read error. The chain recombines TRBV7-2 with TRBJ1-2; D is ambiguous. In germline, CDR1 is SGHTA, CDR2 FQGNSA. V gave up 7 bases and J gave up 3 bases, with 12 bases separating them. This CDR3 is 13 amino acids long. CDR3 bases: TGTGCCAGCAACCCGAGTACTCACTATGGCTACACCTTC. It is translated as CASNPSTHYGYTF.

This clonotype turned up a few times. Here the CDR3 DNA reads TGTGCCAGCAGCTTAGGAGCAGGGCCCCGGAACACCATATATTTT. Translated: CASSLGAGPRNTIYF. This chain joins TRBV7-2 and TRBJ1-3, with a weak D call TRBD1 (5 bases). CDR1 is SGHTA, CDR2 FQGNSA, per germline. This CDR3 is 15 amino acids long. V was clipped by 1 base and J by 7 bases, with 14 bases between them.

V usage is TRBV29-1 and J usage is TRBJ2-7; 8 bases are a match to TRBD1. Germline loops: CDR1 SQVTM, CDR2 ANQGSEA. The V gene end was trimmed by 6 bases and the J gene end by 2 bases; junction bases not matched to a gene: 6. The CDR3 contains 13 residues. CDR3 sequence: CSVLTGVPYEQYF. CDR3 in DNA: TGCAGCGTCCTGACAGGGGTCCCCTACGAGCAGTACTTC.

This clonotype has at least ten counts. This chain links TRBV27 with TRBJ1-2; the D gene is possibly TRBD1 (6 bases). Trimming cost V 2 bases and J 6 bases, with 10 bases left between them. The CDR3 loop spans 13 amino acids. Germline V gives CDR1 MNHEY, CDR2 SMNVEV (reference sequence). The CDR3: CASSLTGANGYTF. The CDR3 DNA follows: TGTGCCAGCAGTTTAACGGGGGCAAATGGCTACACCTTC.

This clonotype came up many times. The rearrangement joins TRBV2 to TRBJ2-1; D perhaps matches TRBD1 (5 bases). V lost 10 bases, J lost 4 bases, and 8 bases lay in between. Per the germline V gene, CDR1 is SNHLY and CDR2 is FYNNEI. This CDR3 has 11 amino acids. The CDR3 here is CATTGYNEQFF. The DNA for the CDR3 is TGTGCCACCACAGGTTACAATGAGCAGTTCTTC.

There are many counts of this clonotype. The chain couples TRBV7-9 to TRBJ2-3, with 8 bases lining up with TRBD1. Germline V gene sequence: CDR1 SEHNR, CDR2 FQNEAQ (reference sequence). Trimming took 1 base from V and 0 from J; bases not matched to a gene: 15. CDR3 size: 20 residues. This CDR3 is CASSLGDRSWTWPSTDTQYF. The CDR3 coding sequence is TGTGCCAGCAGCTTAGGGGACAGGAGCTGGACGTGGCCTAGCACAGATACGCAGTATTTT.

This clonotype turned up a few times. The V call is TRBV19, the J call TRBJ1-5; TRBD1 aligns across 9 bases. The CDR3 is 16 residues long. The V gene's germline CDR1 is LNHDA and CDR2 SQIVND (reference sequence). After removal of 6 bases from V and 7 bases from J, the junction contained 13 bases not matched to a gene. CDR3 nucleotide sequence: TGTGCCAGTAGGCGGTTGACAGGGGGTTTGTCACAGCCCCAGCATTTT. This translates into CASRRLTGGLSQPQHF.

The chain employs TRBV11-3 and TRBJ2-3; D unclear. The CDR3 contains 13 residues. Deletions cut 5 bases from V and 6 bases from J, with 12 bases between. Per the germline V gene, CDR1 is SGHNT and CDR2 is YENEEA. CDR3 residues: CASSPGIRDTQYF. The CDR3 DNA reads as TGTGCCAGCAGCCCAGGAATTCGGGATACGCAGTATTTT.

This clonotype was recorded many times. V is TRBV6-1 and J is TRBJ1-1; 8 bases align to TRBD1. The CDR3 runs 14 residues. Germline V CDR1 and CDR2: MNHNS, SASEGT. J gave up 7 bases and V 2 bases, and 6 bases lay outside the gene matches. CDR3 DNA: TGTGCCAGCAGTGAATATACAGGGGGTGTTGAAGCTTTCTTT. Translating gives CASSEYTGGVEAFF.

J is TRBJ2-4 and V is TRBV6-2 or TRBV6-3; D is possibly TRBD1 or TRBD2 (5 bases each). V was clipped by 6 bases and J by 0 bases, with 12 bases between them. The CDR3 extends over 15 amino acids. Germline CDR1 reads MNHEY; CDR2 reads SVGEGT. The CDR3, as DNA: TGTGCCAGCAGGGGGGATGAACTAGCCAAAAACATTCAGTACTTC. This sequence encodes CASRGDELAKNIQYF.

This clonotype showed up many times. The gene calls are TRBV2 and TRBJ2-3; D gene ambiguous. This CDR3 is built from 13 residues. CDR1 and CDR2 (germline): SNHLY, FYNNEI. V was trimmed by 6 bases and J by 6 bases, leaving 13 bases between them. The chain's CDR3 is CASSLVGMDTQYF. In DNA form, the CDR3 reads TGTGCCAGCAGCCTAGTGGGGATGGATACGCAGTATTTT.

This chain joins TRBV3-1 and TRBJ2-3; the D gene is possibly TRBD1 (6 bases). V was shortened by 4 bases and J by 5 bases, with 10 bases between the two germline ends. The length of the CDR3 is 13 residues. Germline-derived CDR1 and CDR2 are LGHDT and YNNKEL (reference sequence). The CDR3 nucleotides are TGTGCCAGCAGCCCTTGGGGGCAAGATACGCAGTATTTT. This encodes CASSPWGQDTQYF.

V is TRBV3-1 and J is TRBJ1-3, with TRBD1 matching 7 bases. The germline V gene has CDR1 LGHDT and CDR2 YNNKEL (reference sequence). Unmatched junction bases numbered 17, after V lost 5 bases and J lost 1 base. The CDR3 has 19 amino acids. The CDR3, as DNA: TGTGCCAGCAGCAGCCTGACAGGGTCTTTCTCTCGATCTGGAAACACCATATATTTT. Translating gives CASSSLTGSFSRSGNTIYF.

There are many counts of this clonotype. The V call is TRBV5-1, the J call TRBJ1-2; no reliable D call. The V gene's germline CDR1 is SGHRS and CDR2 YFSETQ. CDR3 length: 15 amino acids. The germline V and J ends were trimmed by 0 bases and 3 bases, with 12 bases remaining between them. CDR3 region: CASSLDMQRYYGYTF. In nucleotides, the CDR3 is TGCGCCAGCAGCTTGGACATGCAAAGGTACTATGGCTACACCTTC.

This rearrangement joins TRBV5-1 to TRBJ2-2, with TRBD1 matching 8 bases. Germline V lookup: CDR1 SGHRS, CDR2 YFSETQ. V shed 6 bases and J 1 base; nucleotides not matched to a gene: 2. The length of the CDR3 is 14 residues. The CDR3 sequence is CASIDRGNTGELFF. DNA of the CDR3: TGCGCCAGCATCGACAGGGGGAACACCGGGGAGCTGTTTTTT.

The genes are TRBV20-1 and TRBJ2-5, with D unresolved. The germline CDR1 and CDR2 sequences are DFQATT and SNEGSKA (reference sequence). CDR3 length: 12 residues. The V end lost 3 bases, the J end lost 8 bases, and 13 bases lay between the germline ends. The CDR3 protein is CSAREPTGTQYF. The CDR3 bases are TGCAGTGCTAGGGAGCCGACGGGCACCCAGTACTTC.

A remark on this clonotype: A much more abundant neighbour one base away suggests this may be a read error. This chain uses TRBV6-2 or TRBV6-3 with TRBJ2-3; TRBD1 matches 9 bases. There are 16 residues in the CDR3. From germline, CDR1 is MNHEY and CDR2 SVGEGT. CDR3 amino acids: CASSSIRTGATDTLYF. The CDR3 nucleotides are TGTGCCAGCAGTTCAATCAGGACAGGGGCAACAGATACGCTGTATTTT.

This clonotype was recorded at least ten times. CDR3 in DNA: TGTGCCAGCAGTTTATCTGGCTTCGATGAGCAGTTCTTC. Residues: CASSLSGFDEQFF. The rearrangement links TRBV27 to TRBJ2-1; no definite D call. With 0 bases removed from V and 8 bases from J, the gap between germline ends came to 8 bases. Germline V lookup: CDR1 MNHEY, CDR2 SMNVEV (reference sequence). The CDR3 consists of 13 residues.

In this sample, this clonotype turned up a few times. This chain uses TRBV19 with TRBJ2-7; D is tentatively TRBD1 or TRBD2 (7 bases each). The CDR3 has 14 amino acids. From germline, CDR1 is LNHDA and CDR2 SQIVND (reference sequence). Trimming cost V 2 bases and J 8 bases, with 16 bases left between them. The CDR3 DNA sequence: TGTGCCAGTAGTATATATGCGGGGGACAGCAAGCAGTACTTC. Translating it yields CASSIYAGDSKQYF.

Only a few counts were recorded for this clonotype. The gene calls are TRBV5-5 and TRBJ2-4; D perhaps matches TRBD1 (6 bases). The V end lost 5 bases, the J end lost 7 bases, and 16 bases lay between the germline ends. The CDR3 loop spans 14 amino acids. Germline V gene data show CDR1 as SGHKS and CDR2 as YYEKEE (reference sequence). Written as DNA, the CDR3 is TGTGCCAGCAGTCGTCAGGGGTCCGCGAACATTCAGTACTTC. It yields the protein CASSRQGSANIQYF.

This clonotype was seen only a few times. The chain joins TRBV2 to TRBJ2-3; perhaps D is TRBD1 or TRBD2 (5 bases each). Germline V gene lookup returns CDR1 SNHLY and CDR2 FYNNEI. The V end was cut by 7 bases, the J end by 8 bases, with 13 bases between. This CDR3 has 12 residues. The CDR3: CASTLGASTQYF. CDR3 nucleotide sequence: TGTGCCAGCACGCTCGGGGCGAGTACGCAGTATTTT.

The CDR3, as DNA: TGTGCCAGCAGCGTAGCCCAGTACAATGAGCAGTTCTTC. Its translation is CASSVAQYNEQFF. The V and J genes are TRBV9 and TRBJ2-1, with D unresolved. Trimming cost V 0 bases and J 4 bases, with 5 bases left between them. The CDR3 sequence is 13 residues long. Germline V lookup: CDR1 SGDLS, CDR2 YYNGEE.

This clonotype turned up a few times. This rearrangement joins TRBV19 to TRBJ1-5, with TRBD1 matching over 7 bases. Trimming cost V 3 bases and J 5 bases; bases outside gene matches: 1. The CDR3 extends over 13 amino acids. Germline assignment: CDR1 LNHDA and CDR2 SQIVND (reference sequence). The CDR3 DNA reads as TGTGCCAGTAGTATTCAGGGGGATCAGCCCCAGCATTTT. Its protein product is CASSIQGDQPQHF.

This clonotype has just a few counts. The chain has TRBV28 and TRBJ2-1, with TRBD2 matching over 10 bases. Germline V CDR1 and CDR2: MDHEN, SYDVKM. The V and J ends lost 6 bases and 0 bases, in that order; junction bases with no gene match: 14. CDR3 length: 19 residues. The CDR3 DNA reads as TGTGCCAGCAGGGGAGTGGTAGCGGGGGGACACCTCTCCTACAATGAGCAGTTCTTC. Its translation: CASRGVVAGGHLSYNEQFF.

Only a few counts were recorded for this clonotype. The genes are TRBV5-6 and TRBJ1-1; D unclear. V shed 2 bases and J shed 4 bases, with 12 bases lying between them. CDR1 SGHDT and CDR2 YYEEEE come from the germline V gene. This CDR3 comprises 14 residues. The CDR3 spells CASSFLERATEAFF. CDR3 in DNA: TGTGCCAGCAGCTTCCTGGAGCGGGCCACTGAAGCTTTCTTT. Using reference TRBV5-6 and TRBJ1-1 for the parts outside the CDR3, the full variable domain is DAGVTQSPTHLIKTRGQQVTLRCSPKSGHDTVSWYQQALGQGPQFIFQYYEEEERQRGNFPDRFSGHQFPNYSSELNVNALLLGDSALYLCASSFLERATEAFFGQGTRLTVV.

This clonotype turned up a few times. The chain has TRBV2 and TRBJ2-6; D unresolved. Trimming removed 10 bases from V and 2 bases from J, with 12 bases in between. The CDR3 totals 14 residues. Germline loops: CDR1 SNHLY, CDR2 FYNNEI. The CDR3 coding sequence is TGTGCCACCGCCCTTCCTACTGGGGCCAACGTCCTGACTTTC. Protein: CATALPTGANVLTF. Full variable domain (remainder filled in from reference TRBV2 and TRBJ2-6): EPEVTQTPSHQVTQMGQEVILRCVPISNHLYFYWYRQILGQKVEFLVSFYNNEISEKSEIFDDQFSVERPDGSNFTLKIRSTKLEDSAMYFCATALPTGANVLTFGAGSRLTVL.

The chain uses TRBV29-1 and TRBJ1-5; tentatively, D is TRBD1 (6 bases). Per germline, CDR1 SQVTM and CDR2 ANQGSEA. The CDR3 covers 13 residues. V was clipped by 7 bases and J by 6 bases, with 16 bases between them. In DNA, the CDR3 is TGCAGCGCTCTCCGGGGGCCGGGTCAGCCCCAGCATTTT. Its protein is CSALRGPGQPQHF.

This clonotype occurred many times. The chain couples TRBV28 to TRBJ1-4; the D gene is possibly TRBD1 (5 bases). The V end was cut by 6 bases, the J end by 0 bases, with 14 bases between. Looked up from germline, CDR1 is MDHEN and CDR2 is SYDVKM. The CDR3 extends over 16 amino acids. CDR3 bases: TGTGCCAGCAGCTCATGGGACCTTGCAACTAATGAAAAACTGTTTTTT. This sequence encodes CASSSWDLATNEKLFF. Looking up the rest from reference TRBV28 and TRBJ1-4 gives the full variable domain: DVKVTQSSRYLVKRTGEKVFLECVQDMDHENMFWYRQDPGLGLRLIYFSYDVKMKEKGDIPEGYSVSREKKERFSLILESASTNQTSMYLCASSSWDLATNEKLFFGSGTQLSVL.